The T cell receptor (beta chain) described here comes from a study of blood T cells in healthy people across ages. The CDR3 length is 14 residues. The V and J ends lost 1 base and 7 bases respectively, with 11 bases between them. Germline-derived CDR1 and CDR2 are SGHTA and FQGNSA. A sample-barcoded 5' primer and a J-beta primer mix were used in a second PCR of roughly 7 to 12 cycles. TCRdb reprocessed the 5' RACE reads via MiXCR and lists one record per CDR3 protein. The sample holds around 940,000 distinct CDR3 sequences; roughly 51% are singletons and the top ten take about 21%. Healthy individuals of Caucasian origin from Russia, aged 6 to 90, served as donors.

The chain is built from TRBV7-2 and TRBJ2-1; D possibly matches TRBD1 or TRBD2 (5 bases each). The clonotype was recovered from a woman between 55 and 75 years old in good health. Material for sequencing was blood. The chain's CDR3 is CASSLESWGNEQFF. As DNA, the CDR3 is TGTGCCAGCAGCTTAGAGAGTTGGGGGAATGAGCAGTTCTTC.